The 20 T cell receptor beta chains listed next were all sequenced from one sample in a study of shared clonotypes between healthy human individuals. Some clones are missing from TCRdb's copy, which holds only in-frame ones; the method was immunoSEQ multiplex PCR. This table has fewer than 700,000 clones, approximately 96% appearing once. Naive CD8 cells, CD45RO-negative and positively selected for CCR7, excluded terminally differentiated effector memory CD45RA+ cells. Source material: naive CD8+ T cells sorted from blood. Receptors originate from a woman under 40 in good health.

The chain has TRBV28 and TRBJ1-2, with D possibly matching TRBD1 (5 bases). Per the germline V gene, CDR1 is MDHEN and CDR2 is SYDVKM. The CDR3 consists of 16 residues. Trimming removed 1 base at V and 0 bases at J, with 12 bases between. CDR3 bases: TGTGCCAGCAGTTTATTAGGGGATTCCGCTAACTATGGCTACACCTTC. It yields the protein CASSLLGDSANYGYTF.

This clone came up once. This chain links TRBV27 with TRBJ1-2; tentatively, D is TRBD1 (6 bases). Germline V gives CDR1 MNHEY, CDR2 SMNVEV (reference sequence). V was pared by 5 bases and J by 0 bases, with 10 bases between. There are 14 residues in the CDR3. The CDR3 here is CASSDTGSNYGYTF. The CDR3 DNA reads TGTGCCAGCAGTGATACAGGGTCTAACTATGGCTACACCTTC.

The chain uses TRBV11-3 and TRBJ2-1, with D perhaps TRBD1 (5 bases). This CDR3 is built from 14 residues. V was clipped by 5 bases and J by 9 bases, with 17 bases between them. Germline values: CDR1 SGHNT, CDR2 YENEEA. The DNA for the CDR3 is TGTGCCAGCAGCCCCCGGGCAGGGTTGGGTGAGCAGTTCTTC. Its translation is CASSPRAGLGEQFF.

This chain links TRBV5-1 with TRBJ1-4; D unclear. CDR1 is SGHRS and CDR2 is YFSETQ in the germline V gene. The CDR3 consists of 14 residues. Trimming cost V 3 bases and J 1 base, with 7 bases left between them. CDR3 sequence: CASSSLGTNEKLFF. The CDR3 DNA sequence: TGCGCCAGCAGCTCTTTAGGAACTAATGAAAAACTGTTTTTT.

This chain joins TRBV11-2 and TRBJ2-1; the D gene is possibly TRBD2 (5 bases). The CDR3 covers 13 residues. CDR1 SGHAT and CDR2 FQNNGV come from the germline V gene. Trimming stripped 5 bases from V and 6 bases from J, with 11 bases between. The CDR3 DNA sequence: TGTGCCAGCAGCCCCCGCGGGTCCAATGAGCAGTTCTTC. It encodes CASSPRGSNEQFF.

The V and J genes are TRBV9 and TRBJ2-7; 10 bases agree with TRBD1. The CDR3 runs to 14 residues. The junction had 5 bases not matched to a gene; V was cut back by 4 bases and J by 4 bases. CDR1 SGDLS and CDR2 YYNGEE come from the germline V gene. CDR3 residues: CASSPGTGEYEQYF. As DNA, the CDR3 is TGTGCCAGCAGCCCCGGGACAGGGGAGTACGAGCAGTACTTC. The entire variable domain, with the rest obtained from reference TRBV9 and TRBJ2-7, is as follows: DSGVTQTPKHLITATGQRVTLRCSPRSGDLSVYWYQQSLDQGLQFLIQYYNGEERAKGNILERFSAQQFPDLHSELNLSSLELGDSALYFCASSPGTGEYEQYFGPGTRLTVT.

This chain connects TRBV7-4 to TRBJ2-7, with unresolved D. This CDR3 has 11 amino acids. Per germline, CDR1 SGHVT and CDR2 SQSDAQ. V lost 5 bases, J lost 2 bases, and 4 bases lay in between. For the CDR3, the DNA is TGTGCCAGCAGCCTGACCTACGAGCAGTACTTC. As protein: CASSLTYEQYF.

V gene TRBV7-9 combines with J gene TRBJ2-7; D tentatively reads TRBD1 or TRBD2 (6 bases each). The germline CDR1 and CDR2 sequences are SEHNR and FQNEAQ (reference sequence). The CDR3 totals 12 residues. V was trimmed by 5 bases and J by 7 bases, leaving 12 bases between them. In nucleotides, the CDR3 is TGTGCCAGCAGCGGAGGGGGTTTGGAGCAGTACTTC. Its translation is CASSGGGLEQYF.

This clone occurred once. CDR3 DNA: TGTGCCAGTAGTATAGGTCAACTTTACGAGCAGTACTTC. This encodes CASSIGQLYEQYF. This rearrangement joins TRBV19 to TRBJ2-5; D is ambiguous. The assigned J gene may be wrong: the sequence end matches TRBJ2-7 better. Germline V gene data show CDR1 as LNHDA and CDR2 as SQIVND (reference sequence). CDR3 length: 13 residues.

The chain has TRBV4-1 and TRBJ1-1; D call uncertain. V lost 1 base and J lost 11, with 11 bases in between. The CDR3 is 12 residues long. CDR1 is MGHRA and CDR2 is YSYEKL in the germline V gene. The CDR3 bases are TGCGCCAGCAGCCAAGGACGGTACATTGCTTTCTTT. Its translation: CASSQGRYIAFF.

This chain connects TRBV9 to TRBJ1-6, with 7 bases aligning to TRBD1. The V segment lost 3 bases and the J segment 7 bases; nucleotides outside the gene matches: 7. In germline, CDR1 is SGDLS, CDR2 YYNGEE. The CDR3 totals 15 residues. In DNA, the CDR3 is TGTGCCAGCAGCGCCCGGGACAGCCTCAATTCACCCCTCCACTTT. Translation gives CASSARDSLNSPLHF.

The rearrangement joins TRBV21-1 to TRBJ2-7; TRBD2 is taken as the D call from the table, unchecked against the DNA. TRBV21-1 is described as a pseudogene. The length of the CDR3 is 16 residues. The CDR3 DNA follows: TGTGCCAGCAAGCTCGGTAGGTCTAGCTGCACCTACGAGCAGTACTTC. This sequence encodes CASKLGRSSCTYEQYF.

The DNA for the CDR3 is TGCGCCAGCAGCTGGCAGGGGCATCTGCAGTCTGGGGCCAACGTCCTGACTTTC. It yields the protein CASSWQGHLQSGANVLTF. The chain joins TRBV5-1 to TRBJ2-6, with D tentatively TRBD1 (6 bases). V was shortened by 3 bases and J by 1 base, with 17 bases between the two germline ends. The V gene's germline CDR1 is SGHRS and CDR2 YFSETQ. This CDR3 spans 18 amino acids.

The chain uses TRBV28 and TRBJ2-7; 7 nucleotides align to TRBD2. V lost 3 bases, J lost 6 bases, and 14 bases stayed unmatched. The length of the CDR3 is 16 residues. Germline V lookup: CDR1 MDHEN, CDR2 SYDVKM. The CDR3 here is CASSFRAGFSVGEQYF. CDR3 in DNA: TGTGCCAGCAGTTTTCGAGCGGGATTTAGTGTCGGCGAGCAGTACTTC.

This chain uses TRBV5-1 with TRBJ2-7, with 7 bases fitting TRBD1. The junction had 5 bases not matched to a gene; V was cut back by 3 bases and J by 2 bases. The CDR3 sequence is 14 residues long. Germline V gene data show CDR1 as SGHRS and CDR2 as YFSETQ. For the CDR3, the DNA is TGCGCCAGCAGCTGGAGGACAGGAGCCTACGAGCAGTACTTC. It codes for CASSWRTGAYEQYF.

Here the CDR3 DNA reads TGCAGCGTCCTAAGGAGGGTTGGTCATGGCTACACCTTC. Translated: CSVLRRVGHGYTF. This rearrangement joins TRBV29-1 to TRBJ1-2; D is unresolved. Germline loops: CDR1 SQVTM, CDR2 ANQGSEA. Trimming removed 6 bases at V and 6 bases at J, with 17 bases between. The CDR3 runs to 13 residues.

The CDR3 region is CASSIRTNSPLHF. CDR3 nucleotides: TGTGCCAGTAGTATCCGGACTAATTCACCCCTCCACTTT. The chain links TRBV19 to TRBJ1-6; D remains unclear. The CDR3 is 13 amino acids. CDR1 and CDR2 (germline): LNHDA, SQIVND (reference sequence). V was trimmed by 3 bases and J by 6 bases, leaving 6 bases between them.

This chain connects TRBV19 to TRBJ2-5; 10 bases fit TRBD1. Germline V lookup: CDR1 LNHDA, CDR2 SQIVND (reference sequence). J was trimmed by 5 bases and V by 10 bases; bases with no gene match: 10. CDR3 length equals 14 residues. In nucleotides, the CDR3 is TGTGCCACCGCCGACAGGGGGCTTGAGGAGACCCAGTACTTC. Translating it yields CATADRGLEETQYF. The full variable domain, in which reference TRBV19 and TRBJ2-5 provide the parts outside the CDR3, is DGGITQSPKYLFRKEGQNVTLSCEQNLNHDAMYWYRQDPGQGLRLIYYSQIVNDFQKGDIAEGYSVSREKKESFPLTVTSAQKNPTAFYLCATADRGLEETQYFGPGTRLLVL.

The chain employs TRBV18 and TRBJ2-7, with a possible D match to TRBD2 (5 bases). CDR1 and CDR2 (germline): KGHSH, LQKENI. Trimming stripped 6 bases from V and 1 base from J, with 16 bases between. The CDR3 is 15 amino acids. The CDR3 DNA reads TGTGCCAGCTCTCAGGACGGACTGGAGTCCTACGAGCAGTACTTC. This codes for CASSQDGLESYEQYF.

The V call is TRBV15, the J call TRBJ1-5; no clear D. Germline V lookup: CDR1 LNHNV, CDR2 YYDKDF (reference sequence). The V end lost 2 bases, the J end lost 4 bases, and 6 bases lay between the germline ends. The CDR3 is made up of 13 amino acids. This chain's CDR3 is CATSRRVNQPQHF. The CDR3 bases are TGTGCCACCAGCAGACGGGTAAATCAGCCCCAGCATTTT.